The entry below gives a single T cell receptor (beta chain) sequence along with its context. The antigen remains unidentified. The data were obtained in a study of T cell responses to AZD1222 COVID-19 vaccine. The CDR3 covers 14 residues. V lost 3 bases and J 0 bases, leaving 9 bases between the germline ends. Germline CDR1 and CDR2: GTSNPN and SVGIG (reference sequence). Points from the study as a whole: Spike was spanned by vaccine-associated CD4 TCRs, with dominance at 160-218 and 743-854.

Clones were sequenced by immunoSEQ multiplex PCR, and TCRdb holds only the in-frame ones, with some missing. This table holds more than 140,000 clones, more than 85% found once. The input for sequencing was peripheral blood, taken on day 0 of MenACWY control vaccination. The receptor was isolated from an adult in good health. J is TRBJ1-3 and V is TRBV30; D not certain. DNA for the CDR3: TGTGCCTGGAGAAACTTGTACTCTGGAAACACCATATATTTT. It encodes CAWRNLYSGNTIYF.